The T cell receptor (beta chain) under discussion was sequenced for a study of radiotherapy plus CTLA-4 blockade in lung cancer. About the research overall: Objective responses arose in approximately 19% of patients, and approximately 30% experienced disease control. General study points: Peripheral blood showed expansion of tumor-derived TCR clones after radiotherapy and ipilimumab. Early clonal dynamics of blood T cells, together with interferon-beta, were reported as the best response predictor.

This CDR3 spans 14 amino acids. Looked up from germline, CDR1 is SNHLY and CDR2 is FYNNEI. V lost 4 bases, J lost 4 bases, and 3 bases stayed unmatched. Patients in the study, people with chemo-refractory metastatic non-small-cell lung cancer, received focal radiation plus ipilimumab CTLA-4 blockade. Sequencing used immunoSEQ multiplex PCR; TCRdb keeps in-frame clones, though not all of them. The sample lists some 110,000 clones, around 75% occurring once. Regarding this clone: The antigen is not known.

The chain employs TRBV2 and TRBJ1-3, with 8 nucleotides matching TRBD1. Material: peripheral blood, obtained from a patient treated with radiotherapy plus ipilimumab. This TCR derives from a human donor with non-small cell lung cancer who had a partial response to radiotherapy plus ipilimumab. The CDR3, as DNA: TGTGCCAGCAGTGCACAGGGGGGCGGAAACACCATATATTTT. It encodes CASSAQGGGNTIYF. The full variable domain, its missing parts supplied by reference TRBV2 and TRBJ1-3, is EPEVTQTPSHQVTQMGQEVILRCVPISNHLYFYWYRQILGQKVEFLVSFYNNEISEKSEIFDDQFSVERPDGSNFTLKIRSTKLEDSAMYFCASSAQGGGNTIYFGEGSWLTVV.